This T cell receptor (beta chain) stems from a study of spatial heterogeneity in lung cancer. CDR3 length: 17 amino acids. Looked up from germline, CDR1 is SSHAT and CDR2 is FNYEAQ (reference sequence). This clonotype occurred many times. Its target is not known. Sequence at one end of the junction differs from germline and may be a read error. TCRdb redid the calling of the 5' RACE reads with MiXCR, one entry per CDR3 protein. The sample comprises about 4,900 distinct CDR3 sequences, about 12% of which are singletons, and roughly 9.1% rests with the top ten. Study-level findings and limits: For expanded intratumoral alpha and beta TCRs, counts tracked tumor mutation counts.

Stated time point: sample taken at primary tumor resection. The sequenced sample was lung tumor tissue, obtained at surgery. This rearrangement joins TRBV7-7 to TRBJ2-1, with 9 bases that match TRBD1. The receptor was isolated from a female donor with early-stage non-small cell lung cancer. CDR3 sequence: CASSIRDRVLRYNEQFF. The CDR3 nucleotides are TGTGCTAGCAGCATCCGGGACAGGGTCTTAAGATACAATGAGCAGTTCTTC.